This T cell receptor beta chain was identified during a study of T and B cells in COVID-19 patients. At the level of the study: Blood was sampled from COVID-19 patients who were either actively infected or recovered. Critical illness requiring mechanical ventilation or extracorporeal membrane oxygenation affected three fifths of the roughly 20 active-infection patients.

Multiplex PCR with BIOMED2 TRB-A/B primer pools amplified TRB rearrangements. From the multiplex PCR reads, TCRdb called clonotypes with MiXCR, one entry per CDR3 protein. The sample yields 20,000 to 25,000 distinct CDR3 sequences, approximately 30% seen once. This CDR3 region has 13 residues. Trimming shortened V by 4 bases and J by 2 bases, and 9 bases separated the two germline ends. Germline V CDR1 and CDR2: MNHEY, SVGAGI. This clonotype is medium-sized (0.01 to 0.1%). What it recognizes is unknown. Study-wide findings and caveats: No sequencing was yet done of CD4+, regulatory or CD8+ subsets, or of SARS-CoV-2-responsive or tetramer+ sorted cells.

Each TRB amplification used roughly 250-550 ng of genomic DNA from blood. This sequence originates from a human donor who had recovered from COVID-19. Specimen: blood. The chain couples TRBV6-5 to TRBJ2-7; no clear D. The CDR3 protein is CASSSSGPYEQYF. The CDR3 nucleotides are TGTGCCAGCAGTTCAAGTGGACCCTACGAGCAGTACTTC.